This paragraph covers one T cell receptor beta chain sequence. Its antigen remains unidentified. Base qualities are not at hand, and no much larger clone is one base apart. The immunoSEQ Assay, a bias-controlled multiplex PCR, was used to amplify TCRbeta CDR3 regions from genomic DNA. As for the original processing: Within the assay, amplification of reference gene primers was used to estimate how many nucleated cells each sample contained. To quantify the absolute abundance of each unique TCRbeta CDR3 rearrangement, sequence reads were collapsed and filtered. For each sample, productive Simpson clonality was calculated as the square root of Simpson's diversity index across productive rearrangements. TCRdb limited this immuneACCESS table to in-frame rearrangements with V and J called. A share of clones is missing; checked studies link under half to unresolved V genes, and the rest is unexplained. The D gene and trimming were derived from the DNA, and the V and J assignments and clone size from that table. This sample comprises approximately 75,000 clones, more than 60% of them detected only once. Approximately 29% of the sample is taken by the ten largest.

The data stem from a study of blood T cell repertoires in COVID-19 (dated by TCRdb to 2020 to 2022). Notes on the research overall: Samples covering the acute and convalescent phases of COVID-19 were provided by collaborators in the United States, Italy and Spain. The repertoires were released in a freely available public database intended as a resource for research on the immune response to SARS-CoV-2. The dataset comprised deeply sampled blood TCRbeta repertoires from subjects exposed to, actively infected with, or recovered from COVID-19. The material from the prospective study consisted of cDNA or gDNA derived from T cells, B-cell-depleted T cells, or PBMCs. The samples were drawn from two sources: the first 160 participants of the ongoing ImmuneRACE study, and 1,000 to 1,500 subjects contributed by 6 global collaborators. Where HLA class I and class II types were available, the types were taken from metadata supplied by the sample provider, not from assay-based typing. The sample metadata nearly always contained a de-identified subject ID, COVID-19 status, age in years and sex. Broader findings and caveats from the paper: How much clinical and demographic metadata was included differed by source and by participant, and the metadata was provided uncurated.

Collaborating institutions collected whole blood in K2EDTA tubes following their own protocols. Collaborator samples were shipped for TCRbeta analysis as frozen whole blood, isolated PBMCs, or DNA extracted from either sample type. Including cysteine and phenylalanine, the CDR3 has 15 amino acids. Only CDR3 DNA is held: 45 bases, read in frame from base 1. V is pared back by 5 bases and J by 7 bases, with 18 bases lying between the germline termini. Taken from the germline V gene, the CDR1 and CDR2 loops are SGHTA and FQGNSA. The origin of this receptor is a woman over 75 with active or convalescent COVID-19. What was sequenced was peripheral blood. The rearranged segments are TRBV7-2 and TRBJ1-5; TRBD1 is a possible D gene, resting on 6 matching bases. CDR3 loop: CASSPKTGFGQPQHF. The nucleotides read TGTGCCAGCAGCCCTAAGACAGGATTCGGGCAGCCCCAGCATTTT.